One and the same sample provided the 19 T cell receptor beta chains below, sequenced in a study of blood T cell repertoires in COVID-19. The table came from immunoSEQ multiplex PCR; TCRdb's copy has only in-frame clones and leaves some out. This sample yields 35,000 to 50,000 clones, of which around 89% are seen a single time; about 4% belongs to the top ten. Sequences were obtained from peripheral blood. The receptor set was obtained from a human donor in a cohort sampled during active COVID-19.

The CDR3 DNA reads TGTGCCACCAGTGATTCGGATGGGGCCGTGGGTGAAAAACTGTTTTTT. Translated, it gives CATSDSDGAVGEKLFF. This sequence joins TRBV24-1 and TRBJ1-4; possible D gene TRBD1, 5 bases. The germline V gene has CDR1 KGHDR and CDR2 SFDVKD. The ends were cut back, 2 bases at V and 7 bases at J, with 16 bases in the middle. The CDR3 extends over 16 amino acids.

The chain couples TRBV15 to TRBJ2-4, with unresolved D. Germline values: CDR1 LNHNV, CDR2 YYDKDF (reference sequence). This CDR3 has 15 amino acids. Trimming took off 0 bases at V and 8 bases at J, with 14 bases between the two ends. The CDR3 DNA reads TGTGCCACCAGCAGAGATCTAAAGTCCGTGGACATTCAGTACTTC. Translating gives CATSRDLKSVDIQYF. Looking up the rest from reference TRBV15 and TRBJ2-4 gives the full variable domain: DAMVIQNPRYQVTQFGKPVTLSCSQTLNHNVMYWYQQKSSQAPKLLFHYYDKDFNNEADTPDNFQSRRPNTSFCFLDIRSPGLGDTAMYLCATSRDLKSVDIQYFGAGTRLSVL.

V gene TRBV5-8 combines with J gene TRBJ2-7; TRBD1 matches at 10 bases. The CDR3 has 14 residues. The germline V gene has CDR1 SGHTS and CDR2 YDEGEE. V lost 4 bases to trimming and J lost 4 bases; unmatched junction nucleotides: 5. The CDR3 here is CASSRQGAQYEQYF. The CDR3 region has the DNA TGTGCCAGCAGCCGACAGGGGGCGCAGTACGAGCAGTACTTC.

This chain connects TRBV9 to TRBJ1-3; D perhaps matches TRBD1 (5 bases). CDR3 length equals 15 residues. Trimming removed 4 bases at V and 2 bases at J, with 13 bases between. Germline values: CDR1 SGDLS, CDR2 YYNGEE. The CDR3 region is CASSPRDFPGNTIYF. The CDR3 bases are TGTGCCAGCAGCCCAAGGGACTTTCCTGGAAACACCATATATTTT.

V usage is TRBV5-1 and J usage is TRBJ2-7, with 8 bases matching TRBD2. CDR3 length: 15 residues. Per germline, CDR1 SGHRS and CDR2 YFSETQ. The ends lost 0 bases at V and 3 bases at J; junction bases unmatched: 5. CDR3 in DNA: TGCGCCAGCAGCTTGGAAACTAGCGGAAACTACGAGCAGTACTTC. Translated, it gives CASSLETSGNYEQYF.

The chain carries TRBV6-2 or TRBV6-3 and TRBJ2-3; tentative D call: TRBD2 (5 bases). The germline V gene has CDR1 MNHEY and CDR2 SVGEGT. V was trimmed by 5 bases and J by 2 bases, leaving 17 bases between them. This CDR3 spans 16 amino acids. CDR3 sequence (DNA): TGTGCCAGCAGTACCTATGGACTGGCCCTCACAGATACGCAGTATTTT. It yields the protein CASSTYGLALTDTQYF.

V gene TRBV20-1 combines with J gene TRBJ1-2; 8 bases agree with TRBD1. Germline V gene lookup returns CDR1 DFQATT and CDR2 SNEGSKA (reference sequence). The CDR3 is 11 residues long. CDR3 DNA: TGCAGCGTCGTCAGGGGGCAAGGCTACACCTTC. Encoded protein: CSVVRGQGYTF.

The J gene is TRBJ1-4, the V gene TRBV9, with unresolved D. Trimming left V 0 bases short and J 8 bases short, with 23 bases between. The V gene's germline CDR1 is SGDLS and CDR2 YYNGEE. The CDR3 spans 18 residues. The CDR3 DNA follows: TGTGCCAGCAGCGTAGGCTCAGGCAATTCTGCGAGTGGCGAAAAACTGTTTTTT. It codes for CASSVGSGNSASGEKLFF.

This clone is termed medium-sized. The chain uses TRBV14 and TRBJ2-1; D gene uncertain. The germline CDR1 and CDR2 sequences are SGHDN and FVKESK. V dropped 3 bases and J dropped 3 bases, with 12 bases sitting between them. The length of the CDR3 is 15 residues. CDR3 in DNA: TGTGCCAGCAGCCAGAGAATCGGGTTCTACAATGAGCAGTTCTTC. Amino acid sequence: CASSQRIGFYNEQFF.

The V and J genes are TRBV27 and TRBJ1-2; tentative D call: TRBD1 (6 bases). The ends were cut back, 5 bases at V and 8 bases at J, with 15 bases in the middle. The CDR3 contains 13 residues. The germline gives CDR1 MNHEY, CDR2 SMNVEV (reference sequence). The CDR3 bases are TGTGCCAGCAGTGCACAGGGTCTTTGGGGCTACACCTTC. This sequence encodes CASSAQGLWGYTF.

The chain recombines TRBV9 with TRBJ2-1, with 10 bases aligning to TRBD2. CDR1 and CDR2 from the germline V gene are SGDLS and YYNGEE. The CDR3 is made up of 16 amino acids. Trimming removed 1 base from V and 2 bases from J; junction bases left unmatched: 3. CDR3 in DNA: TGTGCCAGCAGCGTAATAGCGGGGGGTACCTACAATGAGCAGTTCTTC. This gives the protein CASSVIAGGTYNEQFF.

J is TRBJ1-3 and V is TRBV6-2 or TRBV6-3, with D uncertain. CDR1 is MNHEY and CDR2 is SVGEGT in the germline V gene. V shed 0 bases and J shed 4 bases, with 7 bases lying between them. The CDR3 runs to 14 residues. In DNA, the CDR3 is TGTGCCAGCAGTTACTCCGGGAGAGGAAACACCATATATTTT. It yields the protein CASSYSGRGNTIYF.

The chain is built from TRBV27 and TRBJ1-5; 10 bases are shared with TRBD1. This CDR3 is built from 14 residues. CDR1 is MNHEY, CDR2 SMNVEV, per germline (reference sequence). Trimming removed 5 bases from V and 6 bases from J; junction bases left unmatched: 4. The CDR3 region has the DNA TGTGCCAGCAGTGACCGGGACAGGGGTCAGCCCCAGCATTTT. Translation: CASSDRDRGQPQHF.

This chain links TRBV4-3 with TRBJ2-7; 11 bases fit TRBD2. With 1 base clipped from V and 7 bases from J, the junction kept 9 bases outside the gene matches. The CDR3 sequence is 16 residues long. Per germline, CDR1 LGHNA and CDR2 YSLEER. The CDR3, as DNA: TGCGCCAGCAGCCAAGCCCTAGCGGGGGGAGTGGGAGAGCAGTACTTC. Amino acids: CASSQALAGGVGEQYF.

This chain connects TRBV6-5 to TRBJ1-2; perhaps TRBD1 as D (5 bases). This CDR3 has 11 amino acids. CDR1 and CDR2 from the germline V gene are MNHEY and SVGAGI. Deletions cut 5 bases from V and 6 bases from J, with 7 bases between. Written as DNA, the CDR3 is TGTGCCAGCAGTCGGGGGGATGGCTACACCTTC. Residues: CASSRGDGYTF.

The CDR3 region has the DNA TGCGCCAGCAGTGATAATAGCCAGTTCTACGAGCAGTACTTC. Encoded protein: CASSDNSQFYEQYF. The chain joins TRBV10-1 to TRBJ2-7; the D is unclear. Germline V CDR1 and CDR2: WNHNN, SYGVQD (reference sequence). V lost 3 bases and J lost 3, with 12 bases in between. This CDR3 contains 14 residues.

The V and J genes are TRBV6-5 and TRBJ1-5; D not resolved. The germline CDR1 and CDR2 sequences are MNHEY and SVGAGI. This CDR3 region has 12 residues. The germline V and J ends were trimmed by 8 bases and 4 bases, with 9 bases remaining between them. The CDR3 sequence: CASGRDNQPQHF. The CDR3 DNA reads TGTGCCAGCGGACGGGATAATCAGCCCCAGCATTTT.

The V gene is TRBV6-4, the J gene TRBJ2-1, with 11 bases matching TRBD1. The germline V gene encodes CDR1 MRHNA and CDR2 SNTAGT. The V and J ends lost 7 bases and 7 bases, in that order; junction bases with no gene match: 9. This CDR3 has 15 residues. DNA for the CDR3: TGTGCCAGCACTCCCGGACAGGGGGCTTTAAATGAGCAGTTCTTC. Its protein product is CASTPGQGALNEQFF.

CDR3 DNA sequence: TGTGCCAGCAGATCCGGGACAGGGGGCAAGGAGACCCAGTACTTC. Translated, it gives CASRSGTGGKETQYF. The V gene is TRBV6-6, the J gene TRBJ2-5; 12 positions agree with TRBD1. This CDR3 spans 15 amino acids. J gave up 5 bases and V 6 bases, and 7 bases lay outside the gene matches. Germline CDR1 and CDR2: MNHNY and SVGAGI (reference sequence).